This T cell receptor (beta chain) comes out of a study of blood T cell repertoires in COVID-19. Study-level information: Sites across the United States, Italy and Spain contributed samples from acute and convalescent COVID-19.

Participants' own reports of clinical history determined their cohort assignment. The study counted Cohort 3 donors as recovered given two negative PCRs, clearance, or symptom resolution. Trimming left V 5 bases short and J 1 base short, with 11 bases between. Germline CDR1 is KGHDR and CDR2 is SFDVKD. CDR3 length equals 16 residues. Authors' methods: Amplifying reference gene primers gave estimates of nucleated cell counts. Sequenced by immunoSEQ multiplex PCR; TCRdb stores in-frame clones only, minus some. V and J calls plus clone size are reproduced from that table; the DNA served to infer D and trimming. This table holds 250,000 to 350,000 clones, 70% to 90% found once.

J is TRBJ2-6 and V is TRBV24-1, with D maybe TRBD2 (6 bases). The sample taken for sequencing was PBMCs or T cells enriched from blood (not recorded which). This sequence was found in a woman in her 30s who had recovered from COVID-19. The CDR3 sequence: CATSVRGGSGANVLTF. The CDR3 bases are TGTGCCACCAGTGTCCGAGGAGGGTCTGGGGCCAACGTCCTGACTTTC.